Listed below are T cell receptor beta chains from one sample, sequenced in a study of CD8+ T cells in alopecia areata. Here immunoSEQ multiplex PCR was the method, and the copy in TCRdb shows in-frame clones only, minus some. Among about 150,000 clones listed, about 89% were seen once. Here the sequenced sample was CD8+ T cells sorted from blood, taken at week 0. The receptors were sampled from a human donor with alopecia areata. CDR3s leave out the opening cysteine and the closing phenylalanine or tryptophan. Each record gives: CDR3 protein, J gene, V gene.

CDR3 protein: ASSMPGGPQH; J gene: TRBJ1-5; V gene: TRBV6-5
CDR3 protein: ASSLWGTSYEQY; J gene: TRBJ2-7; V gene: TRBV27
CDR3 protein: ASSDNQPQH; J gene: TRBJ1-5; V gene: TRBV19
CDR3 protein: ASSLMSGGSSYNEQF; J gene: TRBJ2-1; V gene: TRBV7-8
CDR3 protein: ASSLGHAPGPTGELF; J gene: TRBJ2-2; V gene: TRBV7-7
CDR3 protein: SAQTSNYGYT; J gene: TRBJ1-2; V gene: TRBV29-1
CDR3 protein: ASSPTGGYNEQF; J gene: TRBJ2-1; V gene: TRBV13
CDR3 protein: ASSLVTSGPEYEQY; J gene: TRBJ2-7; V gene: TRBV11-2
CDR3 protein: ASSEYLAGAPSYEQY; J gene: TRBJ2-7; V gene: TRBV2
CDR3 protein: AIAGLAGEETQY; J gene: TRBJ2-5; V gene: TRBV7-9
CDR3 protein: ASSVGDSTDTQY; J gene: TRBJ2-3; V gene: TRBV9
CDR3 protein: ASSLLDTQY; J gene: TRBJ2-3; V gene: TRBV5-4
CDR3 protein: ASSVSVTEAF; J gene: TRBJ1-1; V gene: TRBV6-1
CDR3 protein: ATFQDGESYNEQF; J gene: TRBJ2-1; V gene: TRBV10-3
CDR3 protein: ASTSGRFYEQY; J gene: TRBJ2-7; V gene: TRBV27
CDR3 protein: ASSLRGTGAYEQY; J gene: TRBJ2-7; V gene: TRBV13
CDR3 protein: SVESDSQETQY; J gene: TRBJ2-5; V gene: TRBV29-1
CDR3 protein: ASSYSGEEQY; J gene: TRBJ2-7; V gene: TRBV5-1
CDR3 protein: ASKGTSGNEQF; J gene: TRBJ2-1; V gene: TRBV2
CDR3 protein: ASSDQGREF; J gene: TRBJ2-1; V gene: TRBV25-1
CDR3 protein: ASGDRLQF; J gene: TRBJ2-1; V gene: TRBV6-5
CDR3 protein: ASSLSTGGNEQF; J gene: TRBJ2-1; V gene: TRBV27
CDR3 protein: ASSQDLPQAYYEQY; J gene: TRBJ2-7; V gene: TRBV4-1
CDR3 protein: AWSRGFLGDEQF; J gene: TRBJ2-1; V gene: TRBV30
CDR3 protein: ASSLSSGGGYEQY; J gene: TRBJ2-7; V gene: TRBV7-9
CDR3 protein: ASSPHQDTQY; J gene: TRBJ2-3; V gene: TRBV7-9
CDR3 protein: ASSEGTLNQETQY; J gene: TRBJ2-5; V gene: TRBV10-2
CDR3 protein: ASSHGRSSNQPQH; J gene: TRBJ1-5; V gene: TRBV13
CDR3 protein: ASSQPGQNYEQY; J gene: TRBJ2-7; V gene: TRBV4-2
CDR3 protein: AWSRQGQETQY; J gene: TRBJ2-5; V gene: TRBV30
CDR3 protein: ASSETQSTDTQY; J gene: TRBJ2-3; V gene: TRBV5-1
CDR3 protein: ASSSDYPEQF; J gene: TRBJ2-1; V gene: TRBV5-1
CDR3 protein: ASSSPLGGASTDTQY; J gene: TRBJ2-3; V gene: TRBV9
CDR3 protein: ASSLVGSGSTQY; J gene: TRBJ2-3; V gene: TRBV7-8
CDR3 protein: ASSEEGFTEAF; J gene: TRBJ1-1; V gene: TRBV10-2
CDR3 protein: ASSESRGNAYEQY; J gene: TRBJ2-7; V gene: TRBV10-2
CDR3 protein: ANGDPNTGELF; J gene: TRBJ2-2; V gene: TRBV10-3
CDR3 protein: ASSYSGQGVEAF; J gene: TRBJ1-1; V gene: TRBV6-5
CDR3 protein: ASSLGRDYTNNYEQY; J gene: TRBJ2-7; V gene: TRBV7-9
CDR3 protein: ASSLGVSYNEQF; J gene: TRBJ2-1; V gene: TRBV7-2
CDR3 protein: SVEVSDGAYEAF; J gene: TRBJ1-1; V gene: TRBV29-1
CDR3 protein: ASGKYRGEQF; J gene: TRBJ2-1; V gene: TRBV27
CDR3 protein: ASSVKRGGITDTQY; J gene: TRBJ2-3; V gene: TRBV9
CDR3 protein: SVELRGGIAYEQY; J gene: TRBJ2-7; V gene: TRBV29-1
CDR3 protein: ASSLLGEADTQY; J gene: TRBJ2-3; V gene: TRBV6-6
CDR3 protein: ANVGFYEQY; J gene: TRBJ2-7; V gene: TRBV27
CDR3 protein: ASRDSNEKLF; J gene: TRBJ1-4; V gene: TRBV10-2
CDR3 protein: SVRSLQGYSYEQY; J gene: TRBJ2-7; V gene: TRBV29-1
CDR3 protein: ASSEQENIQY; J gene: TRBJ2-4; V gene: TRBV7-9
CDR3 protein: ASSRWGTYEQY; J gene: TRBJ2-7; V gene: TRBV19
CDR3 protein: ASSQDRATYNEQF; J gene: TRBJ2-1; V gene: TRBV4-2
CDR3 protein: ASSLSSVFLSEQF; J gene: TRBJ2-1; V gene: TRBV11-1
CDR3 protein: ASSLALTYEQY; J gene: TRBJ2-7; V gene: TRBV5-1
CDR3 protein: ASSELPGQGNTEAF; J gene: TRBJ1-1; V gene: TRBV6-1
CDR3 protein: AWSESWTGYEQY; J gene: TRBJ2-7; V gene: TRBV30
CDR3 protein: ASSLSTGEQF; J gene: TRBJ2-1; V gene: TRBV7-3
CDR3 protein: ASSLVREPPDTQY; J gene: TRBJ2-3; V gene: TRBV7-8
CDR3 protein: ASSLLIRHEQF; J gene: TRBJ2-1; V gene: TRBV7-8